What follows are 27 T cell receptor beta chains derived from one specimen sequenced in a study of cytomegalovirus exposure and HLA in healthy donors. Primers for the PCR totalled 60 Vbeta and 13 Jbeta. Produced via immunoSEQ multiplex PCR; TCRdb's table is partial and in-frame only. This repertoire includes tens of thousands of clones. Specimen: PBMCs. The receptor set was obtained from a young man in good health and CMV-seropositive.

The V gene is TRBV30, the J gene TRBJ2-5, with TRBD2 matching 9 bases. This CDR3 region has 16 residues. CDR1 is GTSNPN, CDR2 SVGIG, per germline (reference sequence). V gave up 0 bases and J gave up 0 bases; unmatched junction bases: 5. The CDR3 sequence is CAWSVRAGGNQETQYF. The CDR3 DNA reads TGTGCCTGGAGTGTACGGGCGGGAGGGAACCAAGAGACCCAGTACTTC.

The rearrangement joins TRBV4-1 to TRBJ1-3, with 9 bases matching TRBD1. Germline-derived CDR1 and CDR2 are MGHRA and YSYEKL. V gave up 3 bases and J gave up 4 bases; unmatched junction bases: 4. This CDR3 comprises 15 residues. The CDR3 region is CASSQDRGVGNTIYF. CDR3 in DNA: TGCGCCAGCAGCCAGGACAGGGGCGTCGGAAACACCATATATTTT.

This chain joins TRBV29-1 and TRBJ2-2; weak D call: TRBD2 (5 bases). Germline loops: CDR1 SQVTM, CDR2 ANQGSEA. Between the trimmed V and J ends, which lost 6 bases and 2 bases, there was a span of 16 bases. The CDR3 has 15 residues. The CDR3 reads CSVAGGGSNTGELFF. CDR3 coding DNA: TGCAGCGTGGCGGGTGGCGGAAGTAACACCGGGGAGCTGTTTTTT.

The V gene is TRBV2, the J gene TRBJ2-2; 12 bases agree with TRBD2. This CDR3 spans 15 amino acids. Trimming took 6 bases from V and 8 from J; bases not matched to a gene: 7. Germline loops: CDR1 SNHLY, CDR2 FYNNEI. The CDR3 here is CASSLRLAGEGELFF. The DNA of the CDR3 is TGTGCCAGCAGCCTTAGACTAGCGGGAGAAGGGGAGCTGTTTTTT.

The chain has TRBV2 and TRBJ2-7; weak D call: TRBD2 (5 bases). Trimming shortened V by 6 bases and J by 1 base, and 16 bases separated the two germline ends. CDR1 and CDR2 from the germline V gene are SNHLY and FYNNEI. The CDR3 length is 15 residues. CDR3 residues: CASRASESGSYEQYF. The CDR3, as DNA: TGTGCCAGCAGGGCCAGTGAAAGCGGTTCCTACGAGCAGTACTTC.

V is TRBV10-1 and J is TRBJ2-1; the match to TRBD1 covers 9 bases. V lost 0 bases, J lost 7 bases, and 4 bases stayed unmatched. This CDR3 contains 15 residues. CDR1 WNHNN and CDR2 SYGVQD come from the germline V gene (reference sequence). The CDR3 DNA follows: TGCGCCAGCAGTGAGTCGACAGGGGGTCAAAATGAGCAGTTCTTC. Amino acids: CASSESTGGQNEQFF.

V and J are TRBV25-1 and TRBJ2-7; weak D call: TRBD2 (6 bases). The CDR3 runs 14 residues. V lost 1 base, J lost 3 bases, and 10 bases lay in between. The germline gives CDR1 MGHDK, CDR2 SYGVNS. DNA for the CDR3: TGTGCCAGCAGTGAATTGGAGGGACGCTACGAGCAGTACTTC. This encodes CASSELEGRYEQYF.

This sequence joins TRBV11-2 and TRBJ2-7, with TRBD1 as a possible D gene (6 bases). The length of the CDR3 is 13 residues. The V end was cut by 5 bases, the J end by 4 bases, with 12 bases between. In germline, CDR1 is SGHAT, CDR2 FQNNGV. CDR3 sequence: CASSKGGPYEQYF. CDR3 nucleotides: TGTGCCAGCAGCAAAGGGGGTCCTTACGAGCAGTACTTC.

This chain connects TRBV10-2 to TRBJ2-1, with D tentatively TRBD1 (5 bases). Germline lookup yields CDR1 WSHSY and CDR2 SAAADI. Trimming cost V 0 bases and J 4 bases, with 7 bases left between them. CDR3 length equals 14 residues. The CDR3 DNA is TGCGCCAGCAGTGAGTCGGGGCCTTACAATGAGCAGTTCTTC. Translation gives CASSESGPYNEQFF.

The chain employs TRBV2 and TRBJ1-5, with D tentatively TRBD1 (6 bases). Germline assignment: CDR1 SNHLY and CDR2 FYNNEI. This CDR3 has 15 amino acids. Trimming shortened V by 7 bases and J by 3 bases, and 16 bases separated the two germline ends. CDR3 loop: CASNPDRWDNQPQHF. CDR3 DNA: TGTGCCAGCAATCCTGACAGGTGGGACAATCAGCCCCAGCATTTT.

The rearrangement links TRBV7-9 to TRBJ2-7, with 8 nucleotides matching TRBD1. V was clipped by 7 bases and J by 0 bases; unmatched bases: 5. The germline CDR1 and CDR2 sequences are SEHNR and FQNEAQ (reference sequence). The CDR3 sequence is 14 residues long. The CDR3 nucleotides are TGTGCCAGCACCGGGACAGGTGCCTCCTACGAGCAGTACTTC. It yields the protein CASTGTGASYEQYF.

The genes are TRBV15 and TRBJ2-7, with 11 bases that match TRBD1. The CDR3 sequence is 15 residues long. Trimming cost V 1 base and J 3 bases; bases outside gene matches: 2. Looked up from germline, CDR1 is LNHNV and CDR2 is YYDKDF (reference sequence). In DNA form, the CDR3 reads TGTGCCACCAGCAGAGCGGGACAGGGGGTCTACGAGCAGTACTTC. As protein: CATSRAGQGVYEQYF. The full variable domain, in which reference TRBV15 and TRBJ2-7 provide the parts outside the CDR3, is DAMVIQNPRYQVTQFGKPVTLSCSQTLNHNVMYWYQQKSSQAPKLLFHYYDKDFNNEADTPDNFQSRRPNTSFCFLDIRSPGLGDTAMYLCATSRAGQGVYEQYFGPGTRLTVT.

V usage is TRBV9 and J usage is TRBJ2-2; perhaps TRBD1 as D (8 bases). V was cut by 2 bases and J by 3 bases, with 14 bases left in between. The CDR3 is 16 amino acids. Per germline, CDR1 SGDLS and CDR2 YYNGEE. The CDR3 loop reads CASSVDRGGYTGELFF. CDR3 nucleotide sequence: TGTGCCAGCAGCGTCGACAGGGGAGGGTACACCGGGGAGCTGTTTTTT.

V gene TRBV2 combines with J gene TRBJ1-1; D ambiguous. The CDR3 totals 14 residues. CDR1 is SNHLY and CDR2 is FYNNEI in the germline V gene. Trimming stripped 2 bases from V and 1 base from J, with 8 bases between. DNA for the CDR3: TGTGCCAGCAGTGAATACAGATCGAACACTGAAGCTTTCTTT. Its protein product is CASSEYRSNTEAFF.

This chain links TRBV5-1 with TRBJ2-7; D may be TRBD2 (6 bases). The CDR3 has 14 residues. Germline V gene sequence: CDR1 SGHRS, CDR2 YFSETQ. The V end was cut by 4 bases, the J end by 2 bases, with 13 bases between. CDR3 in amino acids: CASSGGLLTYEQYF. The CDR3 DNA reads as TGCGCCAGCAGCGGGGGACTCCTAACCTACGAGCAGTACTTC.

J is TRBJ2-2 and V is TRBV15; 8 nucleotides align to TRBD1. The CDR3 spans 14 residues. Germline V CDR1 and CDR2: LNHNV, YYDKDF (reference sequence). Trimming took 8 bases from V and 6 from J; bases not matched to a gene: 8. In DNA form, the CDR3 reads TGTGCCACCGCAGTCGGCAGGGGGCCCGGGGAGCTGTTTTTT. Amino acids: CATAVGRGPGELFF.

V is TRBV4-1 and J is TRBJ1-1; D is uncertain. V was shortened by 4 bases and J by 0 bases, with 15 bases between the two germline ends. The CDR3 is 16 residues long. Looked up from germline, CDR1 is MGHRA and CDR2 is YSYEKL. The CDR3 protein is CASSLLVDALNTEAFF. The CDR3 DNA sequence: TGCGCCAGCAGCCTGCTAGTGGATGCTTTGAACACTGAAGCTTTCTTT.

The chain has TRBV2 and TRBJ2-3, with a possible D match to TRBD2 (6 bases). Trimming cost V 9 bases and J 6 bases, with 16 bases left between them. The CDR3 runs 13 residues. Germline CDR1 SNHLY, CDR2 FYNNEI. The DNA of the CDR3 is TGTGCCAGAGCAGGGCGGGGAACCGATACGCAGTATTTT. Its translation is CARAGRGTDTQYF. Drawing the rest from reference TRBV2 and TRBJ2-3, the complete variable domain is EPEVTQTPSHQVTQMGQEVILRCVPISNHLYFYWYRQILGQKVEFLVSFYNNEISEKSEIFDDQFSVERPDGSNFTLKIRSTKLEDSAMYFCARAGRGTDTQYFGPGTRLTVL.

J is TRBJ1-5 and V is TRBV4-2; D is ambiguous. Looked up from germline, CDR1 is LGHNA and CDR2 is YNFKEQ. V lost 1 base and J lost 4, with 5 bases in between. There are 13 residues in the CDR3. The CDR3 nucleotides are TGTGCCAGCAGCCAAGGTAGTAATCAGCCCCAGCATTTT. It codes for CASSQGSNQPQHF.

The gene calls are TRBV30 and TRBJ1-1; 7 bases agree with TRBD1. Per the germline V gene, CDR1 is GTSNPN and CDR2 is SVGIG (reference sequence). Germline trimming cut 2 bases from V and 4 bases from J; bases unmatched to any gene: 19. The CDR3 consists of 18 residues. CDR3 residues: CAWSPPSAVIDRATEAFF. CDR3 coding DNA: TGTGCCTGGAGTCCCCCCAGTGCGGTTATAGACAGGGCCACTGAAGCTTTCTTT.

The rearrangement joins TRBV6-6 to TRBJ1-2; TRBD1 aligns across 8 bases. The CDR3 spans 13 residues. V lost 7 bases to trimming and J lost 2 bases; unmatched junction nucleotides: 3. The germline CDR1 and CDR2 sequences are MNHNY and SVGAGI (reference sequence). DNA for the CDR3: TGTGCCAGCACCAGGACAGGGAACTATGGCTACACCTTC. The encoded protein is CASTRTGNYGYTF.

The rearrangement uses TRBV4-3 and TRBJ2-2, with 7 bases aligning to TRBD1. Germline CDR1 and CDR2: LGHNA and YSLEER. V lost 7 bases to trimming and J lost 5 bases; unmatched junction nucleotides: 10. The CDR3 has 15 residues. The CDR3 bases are TGCGCCAGCACCCCAAGGAAGGGGGCAACCGGGGAGCTGTTTTTT. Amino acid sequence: CASTPRKGATGELFF.

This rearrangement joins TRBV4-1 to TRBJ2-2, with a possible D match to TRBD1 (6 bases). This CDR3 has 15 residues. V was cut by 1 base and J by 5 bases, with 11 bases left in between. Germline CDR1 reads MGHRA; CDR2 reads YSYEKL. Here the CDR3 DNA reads TGCGCCAGCAGCCAAGGCATAGGGGGTACCGGGGAGCTGTTTTTT. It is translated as CASSQGIGGTGELFF.

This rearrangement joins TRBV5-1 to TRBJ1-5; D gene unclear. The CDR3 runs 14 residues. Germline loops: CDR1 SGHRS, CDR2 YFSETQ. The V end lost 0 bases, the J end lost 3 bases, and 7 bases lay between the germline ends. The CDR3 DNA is TGCGCCAGCAGCTTGGGTGGGCTCAATCAGCCCCAGCATTTT. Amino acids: CASSLGGLNQPQHF.

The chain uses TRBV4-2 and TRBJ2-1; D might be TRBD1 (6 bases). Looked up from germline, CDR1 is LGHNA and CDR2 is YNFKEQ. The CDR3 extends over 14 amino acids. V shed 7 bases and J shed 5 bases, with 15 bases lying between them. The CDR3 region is CASTILQGNNEQFF. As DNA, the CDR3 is TGTGCCAGCACCATACTACAGGGAAACAATGAGCAGTTCTTC.

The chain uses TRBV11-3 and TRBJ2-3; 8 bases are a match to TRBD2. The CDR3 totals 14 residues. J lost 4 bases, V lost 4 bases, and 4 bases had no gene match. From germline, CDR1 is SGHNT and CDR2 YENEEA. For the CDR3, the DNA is TGTGCCAGCAGCTCCGGGGGGGCCTCAGATACGCAGTATTTT. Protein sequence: CASSSGGASDTQYF.

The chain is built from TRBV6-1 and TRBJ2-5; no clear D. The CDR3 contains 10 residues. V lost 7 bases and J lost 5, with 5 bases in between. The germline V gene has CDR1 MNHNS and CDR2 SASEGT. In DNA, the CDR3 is TGTGCCAGCATGAGGGAGACCCAGTACTTC. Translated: CASMRETQYF.